A single sample gave rise to the 10 T cell receptor beta chains below, sequenced in a study of breast tumors, draining lymph nodes, adjacent tissues. MiXCR, run by TCRdb on the multiplex PCR reads, gives a single entry per CDR3 protein. Of more than 250,000 distinct CDR3 sequences listed, roughly 30% are singletons. Samples came from axillary lymph nodes draining the breast cancer. Sequencing used axillary lymph node tissue. Receptors originate from a female donor with breast cancer. Some clones in this sample may be carry-over from other donors' samples.

Of note for this clonotype: One end of the junction is discordant with germline, which a read error may explain. The genes are TRBV15 and TRBJ2-2; tentatively, D is TRBD2 (5 bases). This CDR3 region has 15 residues. Germline V gene sequence: CDR1 LNHNV, CDR2 YYDKDF (reference sequence). For the CDR3, the DNA is TGTGCCACCAGCAGAAACCTGGCGAACACCGGGGAGCCGTTTTTT. It codes for CATSRNLANTGEPFF.

V and J are TRBV18 and TRBJ1-3; D might be TRBD1 (6 bases). The CDR3 extends over 15 amino acids. With 0 bases removed from V and 2 bases from J, the gap between germline ends came to 8 bases. Germline V gene data show CDR1 as KGHSH and CDR2 as LQKENI. For the CDR3, the DNA is TGTGCCAGCTCACCACCGACAGGACCTGGAAACACCATATATTTT. The encoded protein is CASSPPTGPGNTIYF.

Concerning this clonotype: Mismatch with germline at one junction end may stem from a read error. This chain joins TRBV6-1 and TRBJ1-4; D is ambiguous. Germline V gives CDR1 MNHNS, CDR2 SASEGT. The CDR3 length is 15 residues. The CDR3 loop reads CASGVPPRSDEKLFF. The DNA of the CDR3 is TGTGCCAGCGGCGTACCACCGAGAAGTGATGAAAAACTGTTCTTT.

Points on this clonotype: A much more abundant neighbour one base away suggests this may be a read error. This chain uses TRBV3-1 with TRBJ1-3; TRBD1 aligns across 8 bases. The V gene's germline CDR1 is LGHDT and CDR2 YNNKEL (reference sequence). CDR3 length: 15 amino acids. The trim removed 5 bases at V and 0 bases at J, leaving 3 bases unmatched. For the CDR3, the DNA is TGTGCCAGCAGCTATGGGACAGGCTCTGGAAACACCATATATTTT. It specifies CASSYGTGSGNTIYF.

This clonotype was recorded at least ten times. In DNA, the CDR3 is TGCAGTGCTGGCCGGACAGGGGTGGGCTACGAGCAGTACTTC. Translation: CSAGRTGVGYEQYF. The rearrangement links TRBV20-1 to TRBJ2-7; 9 positions agree with TRBD1. Germline V gene data show CDR1 as DFQATT and CDR2 as SNEGSKA (reference sequence). Unmatched junction bases numbered 8, after V lost 5 bases and J lost 3 bases. The CDR3 loop spans 14 amino acids.

This sequence joins TRBV4-1 and TRBJ2-1; D may be TRBD2 (7 bases). The length of the CDR3 is 18 residues. Germline V gene sequence: CDR1 MGHRA, CDR2 YSYEKL. The ends were cut back, 6 bases at V and 7 bases at J, with 28 bases in the middle. CDR3 nucleotides: TGCGCCAGCAGATCTCAAGGGGGGGGCAAGGAGATAGCGAATGAGCAGTTCTTC. It specifies CASRSQGGGKEIANEQFF.

V and J are TRBV29-1 and TRBJ2-5; 12 positions match TRBD1. Losses at the gene ends were 5 bases for V and 5 bases for J; bases not matched to a gene: 9. Looked up from germline, CDR1 is SQVTM and CDR2 is ANQGSEA. The CDR3 loop spans 15 amino acids. The chain's CDR3 is CSVHDRDRGPETQYF. The CDR3 nucleotides are TGCAGCGTTCACGACAGGGACAGGGGGCCGGAGACCCAGTACTTC.

This clonotype has a count of ten or more. The chain combines TRBV7-9 with TRBJ1-4; no reliable D call. This CDR3 spans 16 amino acids. CDR1 and CDR2 (germline): SEHNR, FQNEAQ (reference sequence). V was clipped by 1 base and J by 0 bases, with 9 bases between them. The CDR3: CASSLGAAATNEKLFF. CDR3 bases: TGTGCCAGCAGCTTAGGGGCAGCCGCAACTAATGAAAAACTGTTTTTT.

The chain employs TRBV7-2 and TRBJ1-1; D is perhaps TRBD1 (5 bases). Between the trimmed V and J ends, which lost 2 bases and 6 bases, there was a span of 7 bases. The CDR3 sequence is 12 residues long. CDR1 is SGHTA and CDR2 is FQGNSA in the germline V gene. CDR3 sequence: CASSLKQAEAFF. CDR3 DNA sequence: TGTGCCAGCAGCTTAAAACAGGCTGAAGCTTTCTTT.

V is TRBV19 and J is TRBJ1-6; D is possibly TRBD1 (5 bases). Germline loops: CDR1 LNHDA, CDR2 SQIVND (reference sequence). The CDR3 runs 13 residues. V lost 2 bases, J lost 10 bases, and 9 bases lay in between. CDR3 residues: CASSITGGSPLHF. CDR3 bases: TGTGCCAGTAGTATAACAGGAGGGTCACCCCTCCACTTT.